The T cell receptor beta chain under discussion was sequenced for a study of T cell clones after liver transplantation. Study-level findings and limits: Graft donor-reactive T cells may have migrated into the graft rather than being deleted.

TCRdb's table, derived via immunoSEQ multiplex PCR, lists solely in-frame clones and lacks some. The sample records some 61,000 clones, 70% to 75% being singletons. CDR1 is LNHDA, CDR2 SQIVND, per germline (reference sequence). The V segment lost 3 bases and the J segment 6 bases; nucleotides outside the gene matches: 3. The CDR3 covers 16 residues. Regarding this clone: Its antigen is undetermined.

The sequence came from a human patient who received a liver transplant. Some T cells may originate from the graft donor. The chain recombines TRBV19 with TRBJ1-6; 12 bases match TRBD1. The sequences come from CD4+ T cells from blood, collected at the 22-month timepoint. The CDR3 region has the DNA TGTGCCAGTAGTATCGGGACAGGGGGCATTAATTCACCCCTCCACTTT. Protein: CASSIGTGGINSPLHF.